This is a list of T cell receptor beta chains from one sample in a study of blood T cell repertoires in COVID-19. Only in-frame clones appear in the TCRdb table, and some are missing; sequencing was by immunoSEQ multiplex PCR. Among about 210,000 clones listed, roughly 79% were seen once. The specimen was PBMCs or T cells enriched from blood (not recorded which). The receptors stem from a woman between 45 and 65 years old with acute COVID-19. The CDR3 runs from the conserved cysteine through the conserved F or W. D genes are given only for firm matches. Clone size is given for some rows only: seen once, a few or many times, or a class if the clone is expanded.

cdr3_aa,cdr3_nt,d_call,j_call,clone_size,v_call
CASSPRGTGGISSYNEQFF,TGTGCCAGCAGTCCTCGGGGGACAGGGGGCATTAGCTCCTACAATGAGCAGTTCTTC,TRBD1,TRBJ2-1,-,TRBV6-6
CASSLGQANQETQYF,TGTGCCAGCAGCTTAGGACAGGCTAACCAAGAGACCCAGTACTTC,-,TRBJ2-5,once,TRBV7-9
CASSIGLAVSYEQYF,TGTGCCAGTAGTATCGGGCTAGCGGTCTCCTACGAGCAGTACTTC,TRBD2,TRBJ2-7,-,TRBV19
CASSRQGDPSGANVLTF,TGTGCCAGCAGTCGACAGGGTGATCCCTCTGGGGCCAACGTCCTGACTTTC,TRBD1,TRBJ2-6,-,TRBV6-6
CASSARRGQETQYF,TGTGCCAGCAGCGCACGCAGGGGCCAAGAGACCCAGTACTTC,-,TRBJ2-5,-,TRBV7-2
CASSHTAHRTGEYVNQPQHF,TGTGCCAGCAGCCACACCGCACATCGGACAGGGGAGTACGTCAATCAGCCCCAGCATTTT,TRBD1,TRBJ1-5,-,TRBV14
CASSVFRANTGELFF,TGTGCCAGCAGTGTGTTCAGGGCCAACACCGGGGAGCTGTTTTTT,-,TRBJ2-2,-,TRBV2
CASSLQRQLHYGYTF,TGTGCCAGCAGCTTACAGAGACAGTTACACTATGGCTACACCTTC,-,TRBJ1-2,-,TRBV7-9
CASSSRDGNNSPLHF,TGTGCCAGCAGCTCCCGGGATGGTAATAATTCACCCCTCCACTTT,-,TRBJ1-6,few,TRBV7-9
CASSVWDRTTYEQYF,TGCGCCAGCAGCGTCTGGGACAGGACTACTTACGAGCAGTACTTC,TRBD1,TRBJ2-7,-,TRBV10-1
CASTTGGSYEQYF,TGTGCCAGCACGACAGGGGGCTCCTACGAGCAGTACTTC,TRBD1,TRBJ2-7,-,TRBV28
CASSLSQAEETQYF,TGTGCCAGCTCACTGTCCCAGGCCGAAGAGACCCAGTACTTC,-,TRBJ2-5,-,TRBV18
CASSHTGSGANVLTF,TGTGCCAGCAGCCACACAGGGTCTGGGGCCAACGTCCTGACTTTC,-,TRBJ2-6,-,TRBV7-9
CASASGTGYQPQHF,TGTGCCAGTGCCAGTGGGACTGGATATCAGCCCCAGCATTTT,-,TRBJ1-5,-,TRBV19
CASNRQGGIQYF,TGTGCCAGCAATCGACAGGGAGGAATTCAGTACTTC,-,TRBJ2-4,-,TRBV2
CASSLGPVNTEAFF,TGCGCCAGCAGCTTGGGTCCCGTTAACACTGAAGCTTTCTTT,-,TRBJ1-1,-,TRBV5-1
CASSAVGQVIAGELFF,TGTGCCAGCAGCGCGGTGGGACAGGTAATCGCCGGGGAGCTGTTTTTT,TRBD1,TRBJ2-2,-,TRBV9
CASSSRDSNSPLHF,TGTGCCAGCAGCTCCCGGGACAGTAATTCACCCCTCCACTTT,TRBD1,TRBJ1-6,few,TRBV3-1/TRBV3-2
CASSLGQNSYEQYF,TGTGCCAGCAGTTTGGGACAGAACTCCTACGAGCAGTACTTC,TRBD1,TRBJ2-7,-,TRBV28
CASRQTGKELSDEQYF,TGTGCCAGCAGACAAACAGGGAAGGAGCTATCTGACGAGCAGTACTTC,-,TRBJ2-7,-,TRBV5-6
CASSLVQVGNEQYF,TGTGCCAGCAGCTTAGTGCAGGTTGGCAACGAGCAGTACTTC,-,TRBJ2-7,-,TRBV7-2
CASSLGQGWYEQYF,TGTGCCAGCAGCTTAGGACAGGGGTGGTACGAGCAGTACTTC,TRBD1,TRBJ2-7,-,TRBV11-2
CASSLQGGGYTF,TGCGCCAGCAGCTTACAGGGGGGTGGCTACACCTTC,TRBD1,TRBJ1-2,-,TRBV5-1
CASSEGAASEKLFF,TGTGCCAGCTCCGAGGGGGCCGCAAGTGAAAAACTGTTTTTT,TRBD1,TRBJ1-4,-,TRBV18
CASSSGTGGDYGYTF,TGTGCCAGCAGCTCCGGGACAGGGGGCGACTATGGCTACACCTTC,TRBD1,TRBJ1-2,-,TRBV5-4
CASSRTGGLLNEQFF,TGTGCCAGCAGCCGGACAGGGGGGCTACTGAATGAGCAGTTCTTC,TRBD1,TRBJ2-1,-,TRBV7-9
CSTQGATRSQDTQYF,TGCAGCACACAGGGTGCAACCCGATCCCAAGACACGCAGTATTTT,-,TRBJ2-3,-,TRBV29-1
CASSQATGGADEKLFF,TGCGCCAGCAGCCAGGCCACAGGGGGCGCAGATGAAAAACTGTTTTTT,TRBD1,TRBJ1-4,-,TRBV4-3
CASSGRDRAYEQYF,TGTGCCAGCAGCGGCCGGGACAGGGCTTACGAGCAGTACTTC,TRBD1,TRBJ2-7,-,TRBV9
CASSLVIRGGEQYF,TGTGCCAGCAGCTTGGTTATTAGGGGGGGCGAGCAGTACTTC,-,TRBJ2-7,-,TRBV7-2
CASSPREGGQPQHF,TGTGCCAGCAGCCCTCGGGAGGGTGGACAGCCCCAGCATTTT,-,TRBJ1-5,-,TRBV7-2
CATRGTSGRTGADTQYF,TGTGCCACCAGGGGGACTAGCGGGAGGACGGGGGCAGATACGCAGTATTTT,TRBD2,TRBJ2-3,once,TRBV24-1
CASSLPGDARWYF,TGTGCCAGCAGCCTGCCAGGGGACGCGCGCTGGTACTTC,-,TRBJ2-4,-,TRBV5-6
CASSPEQGLGTEAFF,TGCGCCAGCAGCCCGGAGCAGGGGCTGGGCACTGAAGCTTTCTTT,-,TRBJ1-1,-,TRBV5-1
CASRWGANTEAFF,TGTGCCAGCAGGTGGGGCGCCAACACTGAAGCTTTCTTT,-,TRBJ1-1,-,TRBV11-3
CASSLLRQANTGELFF,TGTGCCAGCAGTTTATTAAGGCAGGCGAACACCGGGGAGCTGTTTTTT,-,TRBJ2-2,-,TRBV28
CASSQVPTGDEKLFF,TGCGCCAGCAGCCAAGTCCCTACAGGTGATGAAAAACTGTTTTTT,-,TRBJ1-4,-,TRBV4-3
CASSQDGTGIFQGYTF,TGTGCCAGCAGCCAAGATGGGACAGGGATCTTCCAGGGCTACACCTTC,TRBD1,TRBJ1-2,-,TRBV4-2
CATSDFRGEQYF,TGTGCCACCAGTGATTTCAGGGGCGAGCAGTACTTC,-,TRBJ2-7,-,TRBV24-1
CASSQDLGQERQPQHF,TGCGCCAGCAGCCAAGATCTCGGACAGGAGCGTCAGCCCCAGCATTTT,TRBD1,TRBJ1-5,-,TRBV4-3
CASSASGYEQYF,TGTGCCAGCAGCGCCTCGGGCTACGAGCAGTACTTC,-,TRBJ2-7,-,TRBV6-5
CATKDPGTGGKNTEAFF,TGTGCCACCAAGGATCCCGGGACAGGGGGCAAGAACACTGAAGCTTTCTTT,TRBD1,TRBJ1-1,-,TRBV27
CASSWGGSSYEQYF,TGCGCCAGCAGCTGGGGCGGGAGTTCCTACGAGCAGTACTTC,TRBD2,TRBJ2-7,-,TRBV5-1
CASSGRDRGQNFSGANVLTF,TGTGCCAGCAGCGGCCGGGACAGGGGGCAAAATTTCTCTGGGGCCAACGTCCTGACTTTC,TRBD1,TRBJ2-6,-,TRBV9
CASSQDRLAGSTYEQYF,TGCGCCAGCAGCCAAGATAGACTAGCGGGGAGTACCTACGAGCAGTACTTC,TRBD2,TRBJ2-7,once,TRBV4-1